The rows below give T cell receptor beta chains drawn from one sample of a study of T cells in tumors after PD-1 blockade. Generated by immunoSEQ multiplex PCR, the TCRdb table keeps only in-frame clones and is missing some. The sample lists about 24,000 clones; about 82% were seen once. The source material was PBMCs, sampled after anti-PD-1 treatment. Receptors originate from a human donor with basal cell carcinoma. CDR3s include the opening cysteine and the closing phenylalanine or tryptophan. D genes are given only for firm matches. For some rows the clone size is stated as once, few or many, or as a class when expanded; others skip it.

j_gene: TRBJ2-6
v_gene: TRBV6-5
d_gene: .
abundance: .
CDR3nt: TGTGCCAGCAGGGGAGGGGGCTCTGGGGCCAACGTCCTGACTTTC
CDR3aa: CASRGGGSGANVLTF

j_gene: TRBJ1-1
v_gene: TRBV27
d_gene: TRBD1
abundance: .
CDR3nt: TGTGCCAGCAGTTCAGCCGGGACAGGGGAAACTGAAGCTTTCTTT
CDR3aa: CASSSAGTGETEAFF

j_gene: TRBJ2-1
v_gene: TRBV19
d_gene: .
abundance: few
CDR3nt: TGTGCCAGTGGGAGGACAGACAACAATGAGCAGTTCTTC
CDR3aa: CASGRTDNNEQFF

j_gene: TRBJ1-6
v_gene: TRBV28
d_gene: .
abundance: .
CDR3nt: TGTGCCAGCAGTTTGGGTACCCCGGGGAATTCACCCCTCCACTTT
CDR3aa: CASSLGTPGNSPLHF

j_gene: TRBJ2-2
v_gene: TRBV7-6
d_gene: TRBD2
abundance: .
CDR3nt: TGTGCCAGCAGCAGCGAGCGGGGGGGCCCCGGGGAGCTGTTTTTT
CDR3aa: CASSSERGGPGELFF

j_gene: TRBJ2-5
v_gene: TRBV6-5
d_gene: TRBD1
abundance: .
CDR3nt: TGTGCCACCAGGGGACAGGGGGCGAGAGGTCTCCAGTACTTC
CDR3aa: CATRGQGARGLQYF

j_gene: TRBJ2-3
v_gene: TRBV5-6
d_gene: .
abundance: .
CDR3nt: TGTGCCAGCAGCAGCTTGGGTGGGGGCACAGATACGCAGTATTTT
CDR3aa: CASSSLGGGTDTQYF

j_gene: TRBJ2-3
v_gene: TRBV7-6
d_gene: TRBD2
abundance: .
CDR3nt: TGTGCCAGCAGCATACCCGTTGATAGCGGGGTTAGCACAGATACGCAGTATTTT
CDR3aa: CASSIPVDSGVSTDTQYF

j_gene: TRBJ2-3
v_gene: TRBV15
d_gene: TRBD1
abundance: .
CDR3nt: TGTGCCACCACAGGTGGGGACAGGGGGCGAGATACGCAGTATTTT
CDR3aa: CATTGGDRGRDTQYF

j_gene: TRBJ1-3
v_gene: TRBV5-1
d_gene: .
abundance: few
CDR3nt: TGCGCCAGCAGCTTGGGACAGAACTCTGGAAACACCATATATTTT
CDR3aa: CASSLGQNSGNTIYF

j_gene: TRBJ1-5
v_gene: TRBV19
d_gene: .
abundance: .
CDR3nt: TGTGCCAGTAGTAAGGGGCGGGACAATCAGCCCCAGCATTTT
CDR3aa: CASSKGRDNQPQHF

j_gene: TRBJ1-4
v_gene: TRBV4-1
d_gene: TRBD1
abundance: .
CDR3nt: TGCGCCAGCAGCCAGCCACAGGGGGCTCAAGATGAAAAACTGTTTTTT
CDR3aa: CASSQPQGAQDEKLFF

j_gene: TRBJ1-5
v_gene: TRBV19
d_gene: .
abundance: .
CDR3nt: TGTGCCAGTAGCAAGAGAGGGGGAGTTCGGAACAATCAGCCCCAGCATTTT
CDR3aa: CASSKRGGVRNNQPQHF

j_gene: TRBJ2-7
v_gene: TRBV2
d_gene: .
abundance: few
CDR3nt: TGTGCCAGCAGCATAACCTACGAGCAGTACTTC
CDR3aa: CASSITYEQYF

j_gene: TRBJ2-2
v_gene: TRBV6-1
d_gene: TRBD2
abundance: .
CDR3nt: TGTGCCAGCAGTGGGGGACTAGCGGGGAACACCGGGGAGCTGTTTTTT
CDR3aa: CASSGGLAGNTGELFF

j_gene: TRBJ1-2
v_gene: TRBV2
d_gene: TRBD1
abundance: .
CDR3nt: TGTGCCAGCACCGGGACAGGGTATGGCTACACCTTC
CDR3aa: CASTGTGYGYTF

j_gene: TRBJ2-5
v_gene: TRBV29-1
d_gene: .
abundance: .
CDR3nt: TGCAGCGTTGGGGAGACCCAGTACTTC
CDR3aa: CSVGETQYF

j_gene: TRBJ2-4
v_gene: TRBV6-1
d_gene: .
abundance: .
CDR3nt: TGTGCCAGCAGTGAACAAGTGGGGGCGGCCAAAAACATTCAGTACTTC
CDR3aa: CASSEQVGAAKNIQYF

j_gene: TRBJ1-5
v_gene: TRBV2
d_gene: .
abundance: .
CDR3nt: TGTGCCAGCAGTGCCCCCGGCAATCAGCCCCAGCATTTT
CDR3aa: CASSAPGNQPQHF

j_gene: TRBJ2-1
v_gene: TRBV6-4
d_gene: .
abundance: few
CDR3nt: TGTGCCAGCGCCCCGGGTCCTACACAGGAGGAGCAGTTCTTC
CDR3aa: CASAPGPTQEEQFF

j_gene: TRBJ2-2
v_gene: TRBV12-3/TRBV12-4
d_gene: .
abundance: once
CDR3nt: TGTGCCAGCAGTTCAAACACCGGGGAGCTGTTTTTT
CDR3aa: CASSSNTGELFF

j_gene: TRBJ2-3
v_gene: TRBV10-3
d_gene: .
abundance: .
CDR3nt: TGTGCCATCAGTCTCGGGACACCTAGCACAGATACGCAGTATTTT
CDR3aa: CAISLGTPSTDTQYF

j_gene: TRBJ2-7
v_gene: TRBV7-9
d_gene: .
abundance: few
CDR3nt: TGTGCCAGCAGCTTGTCCCCTACCTACGAGCAGTACTTC
CDR3aa: CASSLSPTYEQYF

j_gene: TRBJ1-5
v_gene: TRBV12-5
d_gene: .
abundance: .
CDR3nt: TGTGCTAGTGGTTCATCGCCGGGACGGAGCAATCAGCCCCAGCATTTT
CDR3aa: CASGSSPGRSNQPQHF

j_gene: TRBJ1-6
v_gene: TRBV6-5
d_gene: .
abundance: .
CDR3nt: TGTGCCAGCAGTTACGGGGCACTAGATTCACCCCTCCACTTT
CDR3aa: CASSYGALDSPLHF

j_gene: TRBJ1-3
v_gene: TRBV7-8
d_gene: .
abundance: .
CDR3nt: TGTGCCAGCAGCTTAGTAGGATTCTCCGGGGGTGCTGGAAACACCATATATTTT
CDR3aa: CASSLVGFSGGAGNTIYF

j_gene: TRBJ1-2
v_gene: TRBV5-8
d_gene: TRBD1
abundance: .
CDR3nt: TGTGCCAGCAGCTCGCCAATTGGAGATCCCGGGACAGGCTATGGCTACACCTTC
CDR3aa: CASSSPIGDPGTGYGYTF

j_gene: TRBJ2-3
v_gene: TRBV6-8
d_gene: .
abundance: .
CDR3nt: TGTGCCAGCAGTTTGCGGACCGACGATAGGAAGCAGTATTTT
CDR3aa: CASSLRTDDRKQYF

j_gene: TRBJ2-2
v_gene: TRBV7-3
d_gene: TRBD2
abundance: .
CDR3nt: TGTGCCAGCAGCGCTACCCAGCGGGGGACCGGGGAGCTGTTTTTT
CDR3aa: CASSATQRGTGELFF

j_gene: TRBJ2-5
v_gene: TRBV2
d_gene: .
abundance: .
CDR3nt: TGTGCCAGCAGTATGTCAGGGTGGGAGACCCAGTACTTC
CDR3aa: CASSMSGWETQYF

j_gene: TRBJ2-3
v_gene: TRBV18
d_gene: .
abundance: .
CDR3nt: TGTGCCAGCTCACCAGTGCGGATAGCTAGCACAGATACGCAGTATTTT
CDR3aa: CASSPVRIASTDTQYF

j_gene: TRBJ2-7
v_gene: TRBV30
d_gene: TRBD1
abundance: medium-sized
CDR3nt: TGTGCCTGGAGTCGGACAGGGAACCGCTACGAGCAGTACTTC
CDR3aa: CAWSRTGNRYEQYF

j_gene: TRBJ1-1
v_gene: TRBV12-3/TRBV12-4
d_gene: TRBD1
abundance: .
CDR3nt: TGTGCCAGCAGGCCAGGGACAGGGACAGCTTTCTTT
CDR3aa: CASRPGTGTAFF

j_gene: TRBJ1-3
v_gene: TRBV4-1
d_gene: .
abundance: .
CDR3nt: TGCGCCAGCAGCCAAGATTGGGGAGTTGGAAACACCATATATTTT
CDR3aa: CASSQDWGVGNTIYF

j_gene: TRBJ2-2
v_gene: TRBV11-2
d_gene: TRBD2
abundance: once
CDR3nt: TGTGCCAGCAGCTTACGGGTAGCGGGGGTCTCGAACACCGGGGAGCTGTTTTTT
CDR3aa: CASSLRVAGVSNTGELFF

j_gene: TRBJ1-2
v_gene: TRBV5-6
d_gene: .
abundance: .
CDR3nt: TGTGCCAGCAGCCTCTGGGAGGGGAACTATGGCTACACCTTC
CDR3aa: CASSLWEGNYGYTF

j_gene: TRBJ1-6
v_gene: TRBV3-1/TRBV3-2
d_gene: .
abundance: .
CDR3nt: TGTGCCAGCAGCCAGTTGGGGGGTGGGAATTCACCCCTCCACTTT
CDR3aa: CASSQLGGGNSPLHF

j_gene: TRBJ2-1
v_gene: TRBV19
d_gene: .
abundance: .
CDR3nt: TGTGCCAGTAGCCCCAGGGGGGGGACCTACAATGAGCAGTTCTTC
CDR3aa: CASSPRGGTYNEQFF

j_gene: TRBJ1-1
v_gene: TRBV10-3
d_gene: .
abundance: few
CDR3nt: TGTGCCATCAGTGCCATCCGGGCCCAGGGTGAAGCTTTCTTT
CDR3aa: CAISAIRAQGEAFF

j_gene: TRBJ2-2
v_gene: TRBV5-4
d_gene: TRBD2
abundance: .
CDR3nt: TGTGCCAGCAGCTTGACTAGCGGTAACACCGGGGAGCTGTTTTTT
CDR3aa: CASSLTSGNTGELFF

j_gene: TRBJ1-1
v_gene: TRBV19
d_gene: .
abundance: .
CDR3nt: TGTGCCAGTAGTAACTCCCGGTCAACAGGATTCAACACTGAAGCTTTCTTT
CDR3aa: CASSNSRSTGFNTEAFF

j_gene: TRBJ1-2
v_gene: TRBV3-1/TRBV3-2
d_gene: TRBD1
abundance: medium-sized
CDR3nt: TGTGCCAGCAGCCCTATTACCTCGGCCGGGACAGGGCTCAACTATGGCTACACCTTC
CDR3aa: CASSPITSAGTGLNYGYTF

j_gene: TRBJ2-5
v_gene: TRBV5-6
d_gene: .
abundance: .
CDR3nt: TGTGCCAGCAGCCCAGGTCGAGGGGGGGCTGGGGAGACCCAGTACTTC
CDR3aa: CASSPGRGGAGETQYF

j_gene: TRBJ1-1
v_gene: TRBV5-8
d_gene: TRBD1
abundance: .
CDR3nt: TGTGCCAGCAGCCCCCAGGGGGGGCGCGTAACTTTCTTT
CDR3aa: CASSPQGGRVTFF

j_gene: TRBJ2-1
v_gene: TRBV30
d_gene: .
abundance: .
CDR3nt: TGTGCCTGGAGTGTACAAGGTGAGCAGTTCTTC
CDR3aa: CAWSVQGEQFF

j_gene: TRBJ1-1
v_gene: TRBV7-3
d_gene: .
abundance: few
CDR3nt: TGTGCCAGCAGCTCGGGGGTTGGCAGGGTCACTGAAGCTTTCTTT
CDR3aa: CASSSGVGRVTEAFF

j_gene: TRBJ1-5
v_gene: TRBV6-4
d_gene: .
abundance: few
CDR3nt: TGTGCCAGCAGTCGAGGGGAGGATCAGCCCCAGCATTTT
CDR3aa: CASSRGEDQPQHF

j_gene: TRBJ2-4
v_gene: TRBV2
d_gene: TRBD1
abundance: .
CDR3nt: TGTGCCAGCAGTGGCCAGGGGGTACTAGCCAAAAACATTCAGTACTTC
CDR3aa: CASSGQGVLAKNIQYF